Presented here are 22 T cell receptor beta chains from one specimen sequenced in a study of blood T cell repertoires in COVID-19. TCRdb's copy holds only in-frame clones and misses some; the assay was immunoSEQ multiplex PCR. The repertoire holds roughly 160,000 clones, with roughly 91% as singletons. Sequencing was performed on peripheral blood. These receptors all stem from a man between 18 and 35 years old with COVID-19, enrolled during active disease.

This clone was observed once. The chain has TRBV5-1 and TRBJ2-5; 8 bases agree with TRBD1. Germline V gives CDR1 SGHRS, CDR2 YFSETQ. The junction had 6 bases not matched to a gene; V was cut back by 0 bases and J by 5 bases. The CDR3 extends over 15 amino acids. CDR3 residues: CASSLVQGAGETQYF. In DNA form, the CDR3 reads TGCGCCAGCAGCTTGGTCCAGGGGGCAGGGGAGACCCAGTACTTC.

On this clone itself: The same CDR3 arises from other DNA sequences in this sample as well. The V and J genes are TRBV9 and TRBJ2-1; 9 nucleotides align to TRBD2. CDR3 length: 16 amino acids. V was clipped by 0 bases and J by 4 bases; unmatched bases: 5. Germline lookup yields CDR1 SGDLS and CDR2 YYNGEE. The CDR3 sequence: CASSVGSLAGYNEQFF. The DNA for the CDR3 is TGTGCCAGCAGCGTAGGGTCTCTAGCGGGGTACAATGAGCAGTTCTTC.

V is TRBV28 and J is TRBJ2-2; 14 positions agree with TRBD2. CDR1 is MDHEN, CDR2 SYDVKM, per germline. The CDR3 sequence is 15 residues long. V lost 10 bases to trimming and J lost 6 bases; unmatched junction nucleotides: 7. CDR3 sequence reads: CATEPGLAGAGELFF. CDR3 in DNA: TGTGCCACCGAACCGGGACTAGCGGGAGCCGGGGAGCTGTTTTTT. The full variable domain, with the rest looked up from reference TRBV28 and TRBJ2-2, is DVKVTQSSRYLVKRTGEKVFLECVQDMDHENMFWYRQDPGLGLRLIYFSYDVKMKEKGDIPEGYSVSREKKERFSLILESASTNQTSMYLCATEPGLAGAGELFFGEGSRLTVL.

This chain connects TRBV7-2 to TRBJ2-1; weak D call: TRBD2 (6 bases). Germline CDR1 and CDR2: SGHTA and FQGNSA. This CDR3 spans 15 amino acids. Trimming removed 4 bases from V and 10 bases from J, with 20 bases in between. For the CDR3, the DNA is TGTGCCAGCAGCTCTTCCCGGGACTCCCTCCAAGAGCAGTTCTTC. Amino acid sequence: CASSSSRDSLQEQFF. The complete variable domain, with remaining parts taken from reference TRBV7-2 and TRBJ2-1, reads GAGVSQSPSNKVTEKGKDVELRCDPISGHTALYWYRQSLGQGLEFLIYFQGNSAPDKSGLPSDRFSAERTGGSVSTLTIQRTQQEDSAVYLCASSSSRDSLQEQFFGPGTRLTVL.

With regard to this clone: Its ends do not fully match the called genes, so a read error is possible. The genes are TRBV7-2 and TRBJ1-4; possible D gene TRBD1, 6 bases. Germline CDR1 reads SGHTA; CDR2 reads FQGNSA. This CDR3 region has 16 residues. CDR3 loop: CASSPGRTVENEKLLF. CDR3 nucleotides: TGTGCCAGCAGCCCTGGAAGGACAGTAGAAAATGAAAAACTGCTTTTT.

This chain connects TRBV30 to TRBJ1-1; 9 nucleotides agree with TRBD1. This CDR3 comprises 12 residues. Germline-derived CDR1 and CDR2 are GTSNPN and SVGIG (reference sequence). V shed 4 bases and J 4 bases; nucleotides not matched to a gene: 1. The CDR3 DNA follows: TGTGCCTGGAAGGGACAGGGCACTGAAGCTTTCTTT. This codes for CAWKGQGTEAFF.

The chain links TRBV21-1 to TRBJ2-7; the D call in the table, TRBD1, was not verified against the DNA. TRBV21-1 is assigned pseudogene status. The CDR3 has 15 amino acids. Written as DNA, the CDR3 is TGTGCCAGCAGCCCACACGCACAGGGTGTTTACGAGCAGTACTTC. Protein product: CASSPHAQGVYEQYF.

The chain carries TRBV11-2 and TRBJ2-7; tentative D call: TRBD1 (6 bases). Between the trimmed V and J ends, which lost 5 bases and 7 bases, there was a span of 18 bases. Germline V gene sequence: CDR1 SGHAT, CDR2 FQNNGV. The CDR3 sequence is 14 residues long. The CDR3 DNA follows: TGTGCCAGCAGCACTAGAGAGTACAGGGTTGAGCAGTACTTC. Protein: CASSTREYRVEQYF. The variable domain in full, completed from reference TRBV11-2 and TRBJ2-7, reads EAGVAQSPRYKIIEKRQSVAFWCNPISGHATLYWYQQILGQGPKLLIQFQNNGVVDDSQLPKDRFSAERLKGVDSTLKIQPAKLEDSAVYLCASSTREYRVEQYFGPGTRLTVT.

Only one count was recorded for this clone. The chain links TRBV14 to TRBJ1-2; no clear D gene. The CDR3 totals 13 residues. V gave up 0 bases and J gave up 13 bases, with 15 bases separating them. The V gene's germline CDR1 is SGHDN and CDR2 FVKESK. The CDR3 spells CASSQDTSGSTTF. CDR3 DNA: TGTGCCAGCAGCCAAGATACATCAGGTTCAACCACCTTC.

This clone was detected a few times. This rearrangement joins TRBV7-9 to TRBJ2-7; TRBD2 matches 8 bases. The CDR3 sequence is 15 residues long. Per germline, CDR1 SEHNR and CDR2 FQNEAQ (reference sequence). With V trimmed by 4 bases and J by 3 bases, 8 bases remained unmatched. CDR3 region: CASSSMSGRDYEQYF. The CDR3 nucleotides read TGTGCCAGCAGCTCTATGAGCGGGAGAGACTACGAGCAGTACTTC.

This chain uses TRBV19 with TRBJ1-2, with D possibly being TRBD1 (6 bases). The CDR3 spans 17 residues. CDR1 is LNHDA, CDR2 SQIVND, per germline (reference sequence). Trimming pared 3 bases from V and 5 bases from J, leaving 22 bases between. The DNA for the CDR3 is TGTGCCAGTAGTATCAGGGAAGGGAGTTGGACAGCGTATGGCTACACCTTC. This gives the protein CASSIREGSWTAYGYTF.

V gene TRBV3-1 (or the pseudogene TRBV3-2) combines with J gene TRBJ2-3; possible D gene TRBD2, 5 bases. The CDR3 is 14 residues long. Germline V CDR1 and CDR2: LGHDT, YNNKEL (reference sequence). With 5 bases removed from V and 0 bases from J, the gap between germline ends came to 9 bases. Here the CDR3 DNA reads TGTGCCAGCAGCTATCGGACTAGCACAGATACGCAGTATTTT. Its protein product is CASSYRTSTDTQYF.

The chain uses TRBV7-2 and TRBJ2-1, with 7 bases lining up with TRBD2. The V gene's germline CDR1 is SGHTA and CDR2 FQGNSA. The CDR3 has 15 residues. Trimming at V came to 6 bases and at J to 0 bases, leaving 5 bases not matched to a gene. In DNA, the CDR3 is TGTGCCAGCAGGGTCCTAGCGGACTCCTACAATGAGCAGTTCTTC. Its protein is CASRVLADSYNEQFF.

The chain is built from TRBV4-1 and TRBJ2-3, with D tentatively TRBD1 (5 bases). With 1 base removed from V and 0 bases from J, the gap between germline ends came to 14 bases. This CDR3 is 17 amino acids long. Germline CDR1 MGHRA, CDR2 YSYEKL. This chain's CDR3 is CASSQVKGPSSTDTQYF. In DNA form, the CDR3 reads TGCGCCAGCAGCCAAGTCAAGGGGCCGAGTAGCACAGATACGCAGTATTTT.

This chain joins TRBV4-1 and TRBJ2-7; 11 bases fit TRBD2. The germline gives CDR1 MGHRA, CDR2 YSYEKL. This CDR3 is built from 15 residues. V shed 3 bases and J 3 bases; nucleotides not matched to a gene: 4. CDR3 protein: CASSHLAGGLYEQYF. Here the CDR3 DNA reads TGCGCCAGCAGCCACCTAGCGGGAGGCCTCTACGAGCAGTACTTC.

This clone appeared a single time. Relative to the germline gene, one junction end is altered; a read error may explain this. The chain has TRBV10-3 and TRBJ1-4; a weak D match, TRBD1 (6 bases). The germline gives CDR1 ENHRY, CDR2 SYGVKD. CDR3 length: 16 amino acids. CDR3 bases: TGTGCCATCAGTGAGTCGATAGGGGGTGGCACCGAAAAACTGCTTTTT. Its translation is CAISESIGGGTEKLLF.

The CDR3 reads CASSFGRHNEQFF. CDR3 DNA sequence: TGTGCCAGCAGTTTCGGGAGACACAATGAGCAGTTCTTC. V and J are TRBV27 and TRBJ2-1; D perhaps matches TRBD2 (6 bases). The germline V gene encodes CDR1 MNHEY and CDR2 SMNVEV (reference sequence). This CDR3 comprises 13 residues. Between the trimmed V and J ends, which lost 3 bases and 5 bases, there was a span of 8 bases.

The chain combines TRBV6-5 with TRBJ1-2; TRBD1 is a possible D gene (5 bases). Per the germline V gene, CDR1 is MNHEY and CDR2 is SVGAGI. This CDR3 contains 13 residues. V was trimmed by 6 bases and J by 6 bases, leaving 14 bases between them. In DNA form, the CDR3 reads TGTGCCAGCAGCCTCAACCCAGGGCATGGCTACACCTTC. It codes for CASSLNPGHGYTF.

The rearrangement links TRBV7-9 to TRBJ1-1, with 7 bases matching TRBD1. The CDR3 totals 16 residues. CDR1 and CDR2 (germline): SEHNR, FQNEAQ (reference sequence). Trimming at V came to 7 bases and at J to 10 bases, leaving 21 bases not matched to a gene. This CDR3 is CASTSKAASGGVPAFF. CDR3 nucleotides: TGTGCCAGCACCTCTAAGGCGGCTTCAGGGGGTGTACCAGCTTTCTTT.

J is TRBJ2-7 and V is TRBV7-9; no definite D call. With 4 bases removed from V and 6 bases from J, the gap between germline ends came to 10 bases. The CDR3 is made up of 12 amino acids. Germline CDR1 and CDR2: SEHNR and FQNEAQ (reference sequence). The CDR3 DNA reads as TGTGCCAGCAGCTCCCCGAGCACCGAGCAGTACTTC. It is translated as CASSSPSTEQYF.

This chain uses TRBV11-3 with TRBJ2-3; the match to TRBD1 covers 7 bases. V gave up 5 bases and J gave up 1 base; unmatched junction bases: 6. The CDR3 length is 15 residues. Germline loops: CDR1 SGHNT, CDR2 YENEEA. CDR3 region: CASSDLTGGTDTQYF. The DNA of the CDR3 is TGTGCCAGCAGCGACCTTACAGGGGGCACAGATACGCAGTATTTT.

The chain combines TRBV4-1 with TRBJ1-1; 7 nucleotides agree with TRBD1. Germline loops: CDR1 MGHRA, CDR2 YSYEKL. V was pared by 1 base and J by 4 bases, with 6 bases of the junction left unmatched. This CDR3 spans 15 amino acids. This CDR3 reads CASSQGQGGRTEAFF. The CDR3, as DNA: TGCGCCAGCAGCCAAGGACAGGGTGGGCGCACTGAAGCTTTCTTT.